Shown below are 18 T cell receptor beta chains from a single sample sequenced in a study of CD4 T cells in relation to SARS-CoV-2 and coronaviruses. Before the COVID-19 pandemic, during about 2011-2019, CD4+ T cells were taken from unexposed donors. Using immunoSEQ multiplex PCR, the repertoire was profiled, and TCRdb retains in-frame clones only, with some absent. The sample records about 68,000 clones, approximately 93% being singletons. The sequenced sample consisted of naive CD4+ T cells from PBMCs. Subset here: naive CD4+ T cells isolated by negative enrichment. Receptors were obtained from a human donor in good health.

CDR3 nucleotides: TGCGCCAGCAGCTTGGGCGGGACAGGGGTTTACGAGCAGTACTTC. It codes for CASSLGGTGVYEQYF. V gene TRBV5-1 combines with J gene TRBJ2-7, with 10 positions matching TRBD1. The germline V gene has CDR1 SGHRS and CDR2 YFSETQ. Trimming cost V 0 bases and J 4 bases; bases outside gene matches: 4. The length of the CDR3 is 15 residues.

The chain links TRBV5-4 to TRBJ1-4; no definite D call. This CDR3 is built from 14 residues. The V and J ends lost 0 bases and 3 bases respectively, with 6 bases between them. The germline gives CDR1 SGHNT, CDR2 YYREEE (reference sequence). In DNA, the CDR3 is TGTGCCAGCAGCTTGGGAATGGCTAATGAAAAACTGTTTTTT. Translated: CASSLGMANEKLFF.

J is TRBJ2-7 and V is TRBV18, with TRBD1 as a possible D gene (6 bases). The CDR3 loop spans 14 amino acids. Trimming removed 0 bases at V and 2 bases at J, with 8 bases between. The germline gives CDR1 KGHSH, CDR2 LQKENI. Here the CDR3 reads CASSPPSGAYEQYF. In nucleotides, the CDR3 is TGTGCCAGCTCACCACCTTCAGGGGCCTACGAGCAGTACTTC.

This sequence joins TRBV6-6 and TRBJ1-2, with TRBD1 identical over 10 bases. The CDR3 is made up of 15 amino acids. With 2 bases clipped from V and 4 bases from J, the junction kept 4 bases outside the gene matches. Germline loops: CDR1 MNHNY, CDR2 SVGAGI (reference sequence). In nucleotides, the CDR3 is TGTGCCAGCAGTTACGGGACAGGGGCTACCTATGGCTACACCTTC. Its protein is CASSYGTGATYGYTF.

The CDR3 reads CAISESPGSYEQYF. CDR3 in DNA: TGTGCCATCAGTGAGTCGCCGGGGTCCTACGAGCAGTACTTC. The chain uses TRBV10-3 and TRBJ2-7; TRBD2 is a possible D gene (5 bases). Trimming removed 0 bases at V and 1 base at J, with 7 bases between. The CDR3 contains 14 residues. Germline V gene lookup returns CDR1 ENHRY and CDR2 SYGVKD.

This chain joins TRBV3-1 (or the pseudogene TRBV3-2) and TRBJ1-3; no definite D call. Per germline, CDR1 LGHDT and CDR2 YNNKEL (reference sequence). The CDR3 covers 14 residues. Between the trimmed V and J ends, which lost 4 bases and 10 bases, there was a span of 17 bases. CDR3 protein: CASSPPGLGGTIYF. The CDR3 DNA reads as TGTGCCAGCAGCCCCCCGGGTCTCGGAGGGACCATATATTTT.

The chain combines TRBV25-1 with TRBJ2-3; 8 bases agree with TRBD1. This CDR3 is built from 14 residues. Germline assignment: CDR1 MGHDK and CDR2 SYGVNS. V shed 6 bases and J 1 base; nucleotides not matched to a gene: 3. The DNA of the CDR3 is TGTGCCAGCAGCCCGACAGGGGGCACAGATACGCAGTATTTT. Its translation is CASSPTGGTDTQYF.

A remark on this clone: The DNA is omitted, as the CDR3 cannot be located on it reliably, and the CDR3 follows TCRdb's listing. The CDR3 region is CASSFSLWERGAPLHF. The chain uses TRBV28 and TRBJ1-6. CDR1 and CDR2 from the germline V gene are MDHEN and SYDVKM. The CDR3 contains 16 residues when both ends are counted.

V gene TRBV5-6 combines with J gene TRBJ2-1, with TRBD2 matching 16 bases. Germline V gives CDR1 SGHDT, CDR2 YYEEEE. The CDR3 runs 18 residues. Trimming removed 3 bases from V and 8 bases from J; junction bases left unmatched: 11. CDR3 DNA sequence: TGTGCCAGCAGCTCCGGGAACAAGGGACTAGCGGGAGGGTATGAGCAGTTCTTC. Residues: CASSSGNKGLAGGYEQFF.

This chain uses TRBV7-2 with TRBJ1-1; D is uncertain. The CDR3 is 13 amino acids. Trimming removed 5 bases at V and 2 bases at J, with 9 bases between. Per the germline V gene, CDR1 is SGHTA and CDR2 is FQGNSA. As DNA, the CDR3 is TGTGCCAGCAGCGCCCGGATTAACACTGAAGCTTTCTTT. Protein sequence: CASSARINTEAFF.

V is TRBV6-6 and J is TRBJ1-1, with 9 bases identical to TRBD1. Germline CDR1 is MNHNY and CDR2 is SVGAGI (reference sequence). The CDR3 consists of 16 residues. The V segment lost 5 bases and the J segment 5 bases; nucleotides outside the gene matches: 12. The CDR3 region is CASSTGTGIFSTEAFF. CDR3 nucleotide sequence: TGTGCCAGCAGTACCGGGACAGGGATTTTTTCGACTGAAGCTTTCTTT.

This clone was seen more than once but under ten times. This chain connects TRBV28 to TRBJ1-6; a possible D gene is TRBD1 (6 bases). The length of the CDR3 is 16 residues. The germline V gene has CDR1 MDHEN and CDR2 SYDVKM. Trimming took 6 bases from V and 6 from J, leaving 18 bases between them. As DNA, the CDR3 is TGTGCCAGCAGCCTCCCGGGGGCGCAATCTAATTCACCCCTCCACTTT. The encoded protein is CASSLPGAQSNSPLHF.

The genes are TRBV9 and TRBJ2-5; 13 nucleotides align to TRBD2. CDR3 size: 15 residues. The germline gives CDR1 SGDLS, CDR2 YYNGEE. V gave up 3 bases and J gave up 5 bases; unmatched junction bases: 4. The CDR3 coding sequence is TGTGCCAGCAGCGCCGGACTAGCGGGAGCTGAGACCCAGTACTTC. It specifies CASSAGLAGAETQYF.

The rearrangement uses TRBV19 and TRBJ1-3, with no clear D. Germline-derived CDR1 and CDR2 are LNHDA and SQIVND (reference sequence). Trimming left V 5 bases short and J 3 bases short, with 8 bases between. CDR3 length equals 13 residues. The CDR3 region has the DNA TGTGCCAGTAGTGTGGACGGTGGAAACACCATATATTTT. Residues: CASSVDGGNTIYF.

The gene calls are TRBV2 and TRBJ1-2; weak D call: TRBD1 (6 bases). Germline-derived CDR1 and CDR2 are SNHLY and FYNNEI. The length of the CDR3 is 13 residues. V was pared by 7 bases and J by 5 bases, with 14 bases between. This CDR3 reads CASNRGREYGYTF. In DNA form, the CDR3 reads TGTGCCAGCAACCGGGGGCGAGAATATGGCTACACCTTC.

CDR3: CATSDPGQGSHEQYF. In DNA form, the CDR3 reads TGTGCCACCAGTGACCCGGGGCAGGGGTCCCACGAGCAGTACTTC. The gene calls are TRBV24-1 and TRBJ2-7; D is possibly TRBD1 (6 bases). Germline V gene data show CDR1 as KGHDR and CDR2 as SFDVKD. This CDR3 is 15 amino acids long. Trimming stripped 4 bases from V and 5 bases from J, with 17 bases between.

This chain joins TRBV18 and TRBJ1-1; 11 bases match TRBD1. The CDR3 covers 13 residues. V was clipped by 7 bases and J by 4 bases; unmatched bases: 2. The germline gives CDR1 KGHSH, CDR2 LQKENI. CDR3 sequence reads: CASFGTGGTEAFF. DNA of the CDR3: TGTGCCAGCTTTGGGACAGGGGGCACTGAAGCTTTCTTT.

This clone appeared once. The chain carries TRBV27 and TRBJ2-5; 12 nucleotides align to TRBD2. With V trimmed by 3 bases and J by 4 bases, 3 bases remained unmatched. This CDR3 contains 15 residues. Germline V gene sequence: CDR1 MNHEY, CDR2 SMNVEV (reference sequence). CDR3 region: CASSFLGLAGETQYF. In nucleotides, the CDR3 is TGTGCCAGCAGTTTCCTGGGACTAGCGGGAGAGACCCAGTACTTC.